These 15 T cell receptor beta chains were all obtained from the same sample, sequenced in a study of shared clonotypes between healthy human individuals. Data came from immunoSEQ multiplex PCR; TCRdb stores just in-frame clones and leaves some out. The repertoire includes some 1.5 million clones, roughly 98% of them detected once, and roughly 0.42% sits in the top ten. The sequenced material came from naive CD4+ T cells sorted from blood. The sample's subset: CD45RA+ positively selected. The receptors shown here come from a young man in good health.

J is TRBJ1-1 and V is TRBV7-8, with D hard to call. The CDR3 consists of 16 residues. V was pared by 1 base and J by 0 bases, with 12 bases between. CDR1 is SGHVS, CDR2 FQNEAQ, per germline. The CDR3 bases are TGTGCCAGCAGCTTAGGGGAGCTTCTCATGAACACTGAAGCTTTCTTT. Protein product: CASSLGELLMNTEAFF.

The chain employs TRBV19 and TRBJ2-4; perhaps D is TRBD1 or TRBD2 (6 bases each). The germline gives CDR1 LNHDA, CDR2 SQIVND (reference sequence). The CDR3 is 14 amino acids. The V and J ends lost 9 bases and 9 bases respectively, with 21 bases between them. CDR3 sequence (DNA): TGTGCCAGCAGGGCAGGGGCCCTGGGGGGCATTCAGTACTTC. It codes for CASRAGALGGIQYF.

J is TRBJ2-1 and V is TRBV10-3, with D perhaps matching TRBD2 (5 bases). Germline V lookup: CDR1 ENHRY, CDR2 SYGVKD. CDR3 size: 13 residues. The V end lost 4 bases, the J end lost 6 bases, and 10 bases lay between the germline ends. CDR3 sequence reads: CAISGLATNEQFF. In DNA, the CDR3 is TGTGCCATCAGTGGGCTAGCAACCAATGAGCAGTTCTTC.

This clone occurred once. This rearrangement joins TRBV5-1 to TRBJ2-5; the match to TRBD2 covers 9 bases. This CDR3 region has 15 residues. Germline CDR1 is SGHRS and CDR2 is YFSETQ. Trimming at V came to 0 bases and at J to 4 bases, leaving 4 bases not matched to a gene. The CDR3 nucleotides are TGCGCCAGCAGCTTGGCATTAGCGGGAGCAGAGACCCAGTACTTC. It codes for CASSLALAGAETQYF.

This chain links TRBV5-1 with TRBJ1-1; D is undetermined. CDR1 is SGHRS and CDR2 is YFSETQ in the germline V gene. V was clipped by 4 bases and J by 1 base, with 17 bases between them. CDR3 size: 16 residues. CDR3 protein: CASSQDGRVGNTEAFF. CDR3 sequence (DNA): TGCGCCAGCAGCCAGGATGGACGGGTAGGGAACACTGAAGCTTTCTTT.

CDR3 DNA sequence: TGTGCCATCAGTGAGTCGGGACAGGCCCCCTACGAGCAGTACTTC. It is translated as CAISESGQAPYEQYF. The chain has TRBV10-3 and TRBJ2-7; 8 positions agree with TRBD1. The CDR3 extends over 15 amino acids. CDR1 is ENHRY and CDR2 is SYGVKD in the germline V gene. V shed 0 bases, J shed 2 bases, and the junction held 3 bases outside the gene matches.

This chain uses TRBV5-1 with TRBJ2-2; D is perhaps TRBD1 or TRBD2 (5 bases each). There are 13 residues in the CDR3. Germline CDR1 and CDR2: SGHRS and YFSETQ. V was cut by 7 bases and J by 5 bases, with 12 bases left in between. The CDR3 reads CASSAGSTGELFF. The CDR3 DNA is TGCGCCAGCTCCGCAGGGAGTACCGGGGAGCTGTTTTTT.

The chain carries TRBV11-3 and TRBJ1-1, with TRBD1 identical over 7 bases. Trimming cost V 3 bases and J 7 bases; bases outside gene matches: 5. The length of the CDR3 is 13 residues. Germline V gene sequence: CDR1 SGHNT, CDR2 YENEEA. The CDR3 bases are TGTGCCAGCAGCTTTAGATGGGACAGTGAAGCTTTCTTT. It yields the protein CASSFRWDSEAFF.

This chain links TRBV27 with TRBJ2-7, with 9 bases matching TRBD1. V shed 2 bases and J 3 bases; nucleotides not matched to a gene: 11. The CDR3 covers 17 residues. Germline CDR1 is MNHEY and CDR2 is SMNVEV (reference sequence). The CDR3 DNA reads TGTGCCAGCAGTTTAGGGACAGGGCCTTTGGTGAACTACGAGCAGTACTTC. Its protein product is CASSLGTGPLVNYEQYF.

This chain joins TRBV5-1 and TRBJ2-1, with D unclear. V lost 7 bases and J lost 0, with 20 bases in between. Germline CDR1 SGHRS, CDR2 YFSETQ. CDR3 size: 17 residues. The CDR3 DNA reads as TGCGCCAGCCGACGAACTGATACCGGGTTCTCCTACAATGAGCAGTTCTTC. Translation: CASRRTDTGFSYNEQFF.

The chain joins TRBV9 to TRBJ2-7, with 7 nucleotides matching TRBD2. Germline V gene data show CDR1 as SGDLS and CDR2 as YYNGEE. This CDR3 contains 15 residues. The ends lost 4 bases at V and 2 bases at J; junction bases unmatched: 9. The CDR3 sequence is CASSQRTSQAYEQYF. The DNA for the CDR3 is TGTGCCAGCAGCCAACGGACTAGTCAGGCCTACGAGCAGTACTTC.

The gene calls are TRBV5-4 and TRBJ1-1; no clear D. CDR3 length equals 14 residues. V was cut by 5 bases and J by 3 bases, with 14 bases left in between. Germline assignment: CDR1 SGHNT and CDR2 YYREEE (reference sequence). In DNA, the CDR3 is TGTGCCAGCAGTTCAAGGGAAACATACACTGAAGCTTTCTTT. Translated, it gives CASSSRETYTEAFF.

Regarding this clone: Other nucleotide sequences in the sample specify the same CDR3. This chain uses TRBV19 with TRBJ2-1, with 11 bases matching TRBD2. Germline V CDR1 and CDR2: LNHDA, SQIVND (reference sequence). This CDR3 spans 15 amino acids. V trimming: 5 bases; J trimming: 3 bases; junction bases outside the gene matches: 3. In nucleotides, the CDR3 is TGTGCCAGTAGTCCACTAGCGGGAGTCTACAATGAGCAGTTCTTC. Its translation is CASSPLAGVYNEQFF.

The V and J genes are TRBV29-1 and TRBJ1-2; D is possibly TRBD1 (5 bases). Germline V lookup: CDR1 SQVTM, CDR2 ANQGSEA. The length of the CDR3 is 15 residues. V was clipped by 4 bases and J by 0 bases, with 15 bases between them. CDR3 residues: CSVGEGQGSNYGYTF. For the CDR3, the DNA is TGCAGCGTTGGAGAGGGCCAGGGATCTAACTATGGCTACACCTTC.

The chain links TRBV5-1 to TRBJ2-3, with TRBD1 matching 7 bases. With V trimmed by 0 bases and J by 1 base, 5 bases remained unmatched. The CDR3 spans 16 residues. Per germline, CDR1 SGHRS and CDR2 YFSETQ. The CDR3 DNA follows: TGCGCCAGCAGCTTGGCGACAGGGATTGGCACAGATACGCAGTATTTT. It specifies CASSLATGIGTDTQYF.